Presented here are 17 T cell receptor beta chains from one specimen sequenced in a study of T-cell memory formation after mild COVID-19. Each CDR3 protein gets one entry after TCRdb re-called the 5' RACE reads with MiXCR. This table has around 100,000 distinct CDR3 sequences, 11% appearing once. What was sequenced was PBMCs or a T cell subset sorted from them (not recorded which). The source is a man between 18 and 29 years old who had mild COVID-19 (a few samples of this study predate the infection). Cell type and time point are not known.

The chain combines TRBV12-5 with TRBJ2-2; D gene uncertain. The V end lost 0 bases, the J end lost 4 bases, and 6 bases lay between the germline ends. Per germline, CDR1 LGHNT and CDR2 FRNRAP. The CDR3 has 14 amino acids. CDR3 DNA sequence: TGTGCTAGTGGTTTGGTACTTGGCACCGGGGAGCTGTTTTTT. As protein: CASGLVLGTGELFF.

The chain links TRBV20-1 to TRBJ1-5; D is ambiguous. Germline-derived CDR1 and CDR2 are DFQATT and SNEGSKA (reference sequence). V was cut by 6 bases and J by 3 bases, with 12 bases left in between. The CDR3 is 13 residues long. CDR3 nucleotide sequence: TGCAGTGCCAAGAGGCCGAACAATCAGCCCCAGCATTTT. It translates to CSAKRPNNQPQHF.

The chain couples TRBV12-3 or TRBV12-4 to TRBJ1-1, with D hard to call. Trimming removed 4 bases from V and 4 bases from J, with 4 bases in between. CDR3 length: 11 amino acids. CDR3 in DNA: TGTGCCAGCAGTTCTTCCACTGAAGCTTTCTTT. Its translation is CASSSSTEAFF.

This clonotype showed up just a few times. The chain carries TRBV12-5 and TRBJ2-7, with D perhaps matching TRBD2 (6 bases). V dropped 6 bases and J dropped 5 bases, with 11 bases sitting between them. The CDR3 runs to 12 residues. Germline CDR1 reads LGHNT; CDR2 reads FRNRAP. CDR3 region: CASGLRTNEQYV. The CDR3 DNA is TGTGCTAGTGGCCTCAGGACTAACGAGCAGTACGTC.

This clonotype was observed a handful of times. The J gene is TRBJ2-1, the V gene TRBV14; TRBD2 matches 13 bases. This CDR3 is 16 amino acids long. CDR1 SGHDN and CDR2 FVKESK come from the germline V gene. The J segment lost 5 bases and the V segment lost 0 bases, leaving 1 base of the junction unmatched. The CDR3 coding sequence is TGTGCCAGCAGCCAAGAAGGGACTAGCGGGGACAATGAGCAGTTCTTC. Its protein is CASSQEGTSGDNEQFF.

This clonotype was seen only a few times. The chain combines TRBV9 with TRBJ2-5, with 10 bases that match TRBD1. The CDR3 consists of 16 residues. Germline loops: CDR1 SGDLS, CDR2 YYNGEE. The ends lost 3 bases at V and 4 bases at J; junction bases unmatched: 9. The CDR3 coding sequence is TGTGCCAGCAGCGAGGGGGACAGGGGAAGGGGAGAGACCCAGTACTTC. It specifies CASSEGDRGRGETQYF. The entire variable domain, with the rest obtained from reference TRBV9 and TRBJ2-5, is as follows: DSGVTQTPKHLITATGQRVTLRCSPRSGDLSVYWYQQSLDQGLQFLIQYYNGEERAKGNILERFSAQQFPDLHSELNLSSLELGDSALYFCASSEGDRGRGETQYFGPGTRLLVL.

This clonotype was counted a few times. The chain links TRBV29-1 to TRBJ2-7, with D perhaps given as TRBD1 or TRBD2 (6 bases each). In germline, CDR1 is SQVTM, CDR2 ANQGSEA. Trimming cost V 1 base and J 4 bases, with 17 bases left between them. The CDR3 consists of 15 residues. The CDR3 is CSVEGGTQKGYEQYF. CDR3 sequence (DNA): TGCAGCGTTGAAGGCGGGACACAAAAGGGTTACGAGCAGTACTTC.

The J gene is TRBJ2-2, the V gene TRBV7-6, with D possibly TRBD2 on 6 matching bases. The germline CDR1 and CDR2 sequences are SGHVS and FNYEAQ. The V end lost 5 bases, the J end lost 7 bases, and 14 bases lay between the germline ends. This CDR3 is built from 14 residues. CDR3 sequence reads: CASSPEGFNGELFF. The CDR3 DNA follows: TGTGCCAGCAGCCCGGAGGGGTTCAACGGGGAGCTGTTTTTT.

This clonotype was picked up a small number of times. CDR3 amino acids: CASSYSGDEKLFF. The DNA of the CDR3 is TGTGCCAGCAGTTACTCCGGGGATGAAAAACTGTTTTTT. V and J are TRBV6-6 and TRBJ1-4; no firm D call. CDR3 size: 13 residues. Trimming pared 0 bases from V and 6 bases from J, leaving 5 bases between. Looked up from germline, CDR1 is MNHNY and CDR2 is SVGAGI (reference sequence).

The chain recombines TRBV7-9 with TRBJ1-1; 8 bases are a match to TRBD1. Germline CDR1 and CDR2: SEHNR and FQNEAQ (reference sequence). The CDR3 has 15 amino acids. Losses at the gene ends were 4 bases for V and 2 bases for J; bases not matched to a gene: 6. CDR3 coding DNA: TGTGCCAGCAGCTCTTCGACAGGGGATAACACTGAAGCTTTCTTT. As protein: CASSSSTGDNTEAFF.

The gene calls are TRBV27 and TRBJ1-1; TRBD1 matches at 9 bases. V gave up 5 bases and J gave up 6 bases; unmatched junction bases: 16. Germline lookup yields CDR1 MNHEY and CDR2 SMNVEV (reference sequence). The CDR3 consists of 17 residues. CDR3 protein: CASSAWGDRGMSAEAFF. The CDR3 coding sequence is TGTGCCAGCAGTGCATGGGGCGACAGGGGGATGAGCGCTGAAGCTTTCTTT.

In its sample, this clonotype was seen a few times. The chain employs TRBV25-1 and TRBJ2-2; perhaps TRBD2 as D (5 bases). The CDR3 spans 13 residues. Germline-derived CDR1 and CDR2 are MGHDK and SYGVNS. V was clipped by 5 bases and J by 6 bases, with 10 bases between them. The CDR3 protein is CASSIGSAGELFF. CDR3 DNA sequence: TGTGCCAGCAGTATAGGGAGCGCCGGGGAGCTGTTTTTT.

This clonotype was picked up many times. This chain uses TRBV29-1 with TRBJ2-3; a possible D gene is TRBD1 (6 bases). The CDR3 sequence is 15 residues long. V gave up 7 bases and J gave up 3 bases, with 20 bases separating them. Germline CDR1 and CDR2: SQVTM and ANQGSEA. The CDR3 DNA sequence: TGCAGCGCCCCCCGGGTTCAGGGGAGAACAGATACGCAGTATTTT. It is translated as CSAPRVQGRTDTQYF.

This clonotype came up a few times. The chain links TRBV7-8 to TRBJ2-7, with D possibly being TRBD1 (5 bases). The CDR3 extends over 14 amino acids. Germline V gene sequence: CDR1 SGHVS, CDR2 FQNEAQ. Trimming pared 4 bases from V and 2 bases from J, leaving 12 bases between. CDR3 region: CASSSLTATYEQYV. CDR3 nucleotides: TGTGCCAGCAGCTCCCTGACAGCTACCTACGAGCAGTACGTC.

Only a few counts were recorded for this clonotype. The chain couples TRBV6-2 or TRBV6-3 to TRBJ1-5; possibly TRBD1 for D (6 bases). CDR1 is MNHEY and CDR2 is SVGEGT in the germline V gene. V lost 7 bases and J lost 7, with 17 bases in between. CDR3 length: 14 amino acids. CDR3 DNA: TGTGCCAGCACCAACGGGGGGGCCGCACAGCCCCAGCATTTT. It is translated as CASTNGGAAQPQHF.

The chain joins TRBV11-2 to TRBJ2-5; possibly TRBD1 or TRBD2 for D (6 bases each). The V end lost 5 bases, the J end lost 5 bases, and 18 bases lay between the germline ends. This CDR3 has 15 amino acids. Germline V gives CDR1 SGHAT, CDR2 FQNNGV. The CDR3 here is CASSPGGSGVETQYF. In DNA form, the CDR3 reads TGTGCCAGCAGCCCCGGGGGCTCTGGAGTGGAGACCCAGTACTTC.

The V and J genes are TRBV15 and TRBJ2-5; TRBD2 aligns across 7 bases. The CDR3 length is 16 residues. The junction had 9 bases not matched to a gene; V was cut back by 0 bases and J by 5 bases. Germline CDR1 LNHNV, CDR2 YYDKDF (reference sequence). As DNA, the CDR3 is TGTGCCACCAGCAGAGAACGAGCGGGGACCGGTGAGACCCAGTACTTC. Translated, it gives CATSRERAGTGETQYF.